This record concerns one T cell receptor (beta chain) sequence. Its antigen is unidentified. These data originate in a study of neurological immune-mediated disorders. Study results and limitations: Multiple sclerosis, the disease with the least TCR clonal expansion, fell below healthy controls, whereas HTLV-1-associated myelopathy showed the most.

Using its own MiXCR run on the 5' RACE reads, TCRdb lists one record per CDR3 protein. The sample holds over 35,000 distinct CDR3 sequences; around 4.5% are singletons and the top ten take 5.7%. The sequenced sample consisted of PBMCs. This receptor was identified in an older woman with multiple sclerosis.

CDR3 nucleotide sequence: TGTGCCAGCAGCTTAGGGGCAGGGGACAGTGAGCAGTTCTTC. It translates to CASSLGAGDSEQFF. The genes are TRBV7-8 and TRBJ2-1; 7 bases fit TRBD1. CDR3 size: 14 residues. Germline loops: CDR1 SGHVS, CDR2 FQNEAQ. V trimming: 1 base; J trimming: 9 bases; junction bases outside the gene matches: 6.